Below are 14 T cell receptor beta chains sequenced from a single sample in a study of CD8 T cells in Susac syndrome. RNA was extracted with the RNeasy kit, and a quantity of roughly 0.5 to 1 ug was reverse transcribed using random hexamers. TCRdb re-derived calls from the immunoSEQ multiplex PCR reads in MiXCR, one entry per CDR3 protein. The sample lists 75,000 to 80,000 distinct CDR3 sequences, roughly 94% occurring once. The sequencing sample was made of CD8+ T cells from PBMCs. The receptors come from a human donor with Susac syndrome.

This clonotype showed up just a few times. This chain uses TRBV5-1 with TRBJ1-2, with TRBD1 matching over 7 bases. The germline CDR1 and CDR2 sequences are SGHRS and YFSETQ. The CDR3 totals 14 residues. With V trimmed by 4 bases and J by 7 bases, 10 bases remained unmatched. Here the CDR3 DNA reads TGCGCCAGCAGCCCGGACAGGTCCGTGATTGGCTACACCTTC. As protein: CASSPDRSVIGYTF.

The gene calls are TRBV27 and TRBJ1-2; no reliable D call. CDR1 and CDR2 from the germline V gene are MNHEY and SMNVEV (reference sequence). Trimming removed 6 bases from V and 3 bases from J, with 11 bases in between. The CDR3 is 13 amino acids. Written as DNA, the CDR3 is TGTGCCAGCAGACCCGTTGGTGACTATGGCTACACCTTC. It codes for CASRPVGDYGYTF.

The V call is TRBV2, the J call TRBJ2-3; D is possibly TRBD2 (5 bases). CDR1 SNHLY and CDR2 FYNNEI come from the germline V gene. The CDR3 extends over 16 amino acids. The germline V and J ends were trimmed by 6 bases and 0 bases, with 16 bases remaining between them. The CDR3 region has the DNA TGTGCCAGCAGCATCCGAGGGCGGTACAGCACAGATACGCAGTATTTT. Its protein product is CASSIRGRYSTDTQYF.

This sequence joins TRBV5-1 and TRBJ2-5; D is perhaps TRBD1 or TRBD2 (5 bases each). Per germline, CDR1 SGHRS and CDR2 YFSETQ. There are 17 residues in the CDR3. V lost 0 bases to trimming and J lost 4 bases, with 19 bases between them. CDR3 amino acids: CASSLEGLGRGGETQYF. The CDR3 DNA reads TGCGCCAGCAGCTTGGAGGGGTTAGGGAGAGGTGGAGAGACCCAGTACTTC.

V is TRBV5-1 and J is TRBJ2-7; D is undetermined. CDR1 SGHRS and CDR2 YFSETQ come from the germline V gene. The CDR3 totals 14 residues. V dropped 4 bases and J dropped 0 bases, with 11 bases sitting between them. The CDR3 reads CASSTGPLSYEQYF. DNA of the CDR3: TGCGCCAGCAGCACCGGGCCCCTCTCCTACGAGCAGTACTTC.

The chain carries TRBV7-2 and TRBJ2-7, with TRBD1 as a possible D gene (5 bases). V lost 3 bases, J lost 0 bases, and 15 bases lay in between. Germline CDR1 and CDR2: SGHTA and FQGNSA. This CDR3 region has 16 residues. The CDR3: CASSFSSDTGSYEQYF. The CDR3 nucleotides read TGTGCCAGCAGCTTTAGCTCGGACACAGGCTCCTACGAGCAGTACTTC. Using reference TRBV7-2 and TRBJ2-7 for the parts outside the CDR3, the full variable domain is GAGVSQSPSNKVTEKGKDVELRCDPISGHTALYWYRQSLGQGLEFLIYFQGNSAPDKSGLPSDRFSAERTGGSVSTLTIQRTQQEDSAVYLCASSFSSDTGSYEQYFGPGTRLTVT.

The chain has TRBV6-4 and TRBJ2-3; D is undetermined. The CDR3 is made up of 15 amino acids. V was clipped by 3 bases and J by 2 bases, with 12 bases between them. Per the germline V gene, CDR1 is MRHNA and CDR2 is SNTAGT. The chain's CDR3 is CASSDKLGHTDTQYF. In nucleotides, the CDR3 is TGTGCCAGCAGTGATAAACTGGGCCACACAGATACGCAGTATTTT.

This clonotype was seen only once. The CDR3 is CASMTGPPGLAGVDEQFF. In DNA form, the CDR3 reads TGTGCCAGCATGACAGGGCCACCGGGACTAGCGGGGGTAGATGAGCAGTTCTTC. The rearrangement uses TRBV6-1 and TRBJ2-1, with 14 positions matching TRBD2. CDR1 and CDR2 from the germline V gene are MNHNS and SASEGT. This CDR3 contains 18 residues. Unmatched junction bases numbered 16, after V lost 7 bases and J lost 8 bases.

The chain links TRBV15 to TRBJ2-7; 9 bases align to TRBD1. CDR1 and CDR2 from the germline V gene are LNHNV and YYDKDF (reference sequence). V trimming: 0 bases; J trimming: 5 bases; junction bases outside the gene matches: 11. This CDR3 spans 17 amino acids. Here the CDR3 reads CATSRDRAGTGTHEQYF. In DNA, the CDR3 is TGTGCCACCAGCAGAGATCGAGCGGGGACAGGGACACACGAGCAGTACTTC.

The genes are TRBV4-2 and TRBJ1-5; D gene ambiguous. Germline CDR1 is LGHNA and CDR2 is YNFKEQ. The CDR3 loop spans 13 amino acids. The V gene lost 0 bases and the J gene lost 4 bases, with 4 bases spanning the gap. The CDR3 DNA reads TGTGCCAGCAGCCAAGAACTAAATCAGCCCCAGCATTTT. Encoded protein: CASSQELNQPQHF.

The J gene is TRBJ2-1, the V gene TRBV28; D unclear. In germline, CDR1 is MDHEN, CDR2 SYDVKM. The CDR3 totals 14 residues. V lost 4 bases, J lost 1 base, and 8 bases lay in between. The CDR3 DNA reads TGTGCCAGCAGTTCGACGACATCCTACAATGAGCAGTTCTTC. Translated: CASSSTTSYNEQFF.

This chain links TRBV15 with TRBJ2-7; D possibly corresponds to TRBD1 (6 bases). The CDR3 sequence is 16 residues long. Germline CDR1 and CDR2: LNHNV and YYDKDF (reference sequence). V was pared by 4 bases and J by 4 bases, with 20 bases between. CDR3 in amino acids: CATSNLPARGRYEQYF. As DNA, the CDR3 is TGTGCCACCAGCAACCTACCGGCCAGGGGTCGGTACGAGCAGTACTTC.

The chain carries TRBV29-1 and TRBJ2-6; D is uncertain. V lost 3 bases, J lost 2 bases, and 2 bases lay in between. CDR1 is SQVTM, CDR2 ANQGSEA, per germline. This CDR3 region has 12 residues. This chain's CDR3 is CSVEAGANVLTF. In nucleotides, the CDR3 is TGCAGCGTTGAGGCTGGGGCCAACGTCCTGACTTTC.

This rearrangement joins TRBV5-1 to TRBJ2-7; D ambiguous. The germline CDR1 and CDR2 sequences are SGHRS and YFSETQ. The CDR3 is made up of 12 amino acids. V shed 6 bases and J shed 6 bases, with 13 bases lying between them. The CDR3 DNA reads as TGCGCCAGCACGGTCAGGCCAATCGAGCAGTACTTC. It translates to CASTVRPIEQYF.